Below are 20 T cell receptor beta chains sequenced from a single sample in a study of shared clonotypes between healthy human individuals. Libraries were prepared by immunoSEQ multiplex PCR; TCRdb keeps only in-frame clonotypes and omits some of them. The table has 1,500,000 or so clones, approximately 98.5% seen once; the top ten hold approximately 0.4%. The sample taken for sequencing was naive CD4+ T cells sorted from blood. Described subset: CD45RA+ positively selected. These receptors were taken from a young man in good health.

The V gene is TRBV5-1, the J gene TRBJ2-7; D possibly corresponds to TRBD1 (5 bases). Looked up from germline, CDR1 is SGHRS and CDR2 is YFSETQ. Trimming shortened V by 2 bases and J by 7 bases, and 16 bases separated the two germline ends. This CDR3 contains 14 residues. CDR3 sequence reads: CASSFDSAPTEQYF. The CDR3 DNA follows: TGCGCCAGCAGCTTTGACAGCGCTCCTACGGAGCAGTACTTC.

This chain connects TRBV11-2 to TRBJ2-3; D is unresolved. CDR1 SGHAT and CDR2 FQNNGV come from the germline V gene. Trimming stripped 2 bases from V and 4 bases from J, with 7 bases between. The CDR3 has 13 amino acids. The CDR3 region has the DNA TGTGCCAGCAGCTTAAGGTTATCAGATACGCAGTATTTT. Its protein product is CASSLRLSDTQYF.

CDR3 in amino acids: CASSELWGGAFF. The DNA for the CDR3 is TGTGCCAGCAGTGAATTGTGGGGAGGGGCTTTCTTT. The genes are TRBV25-1 and TRBJ1-1; D gene uncertain. The CDR3 spans 12 residues. Germline CDR1 and CDR2: MGHDK and SYGVNS. Trimming shortened V by 1 base and J by 11 bases, and 11 bases separated the two germline ends. The variable domain in full, completed from reference TRBV25-1 and TRBJ1-1, reads EADIYQTPRYLVIGTGKKITLECSQTMGHDKMYWYQQDPGMELHLIHYSYGVNSTEKGDLSSESTVSRIRTEHFPLTLESARPSHTSQYLCASSELWGGAFFGQGTRLTVV.

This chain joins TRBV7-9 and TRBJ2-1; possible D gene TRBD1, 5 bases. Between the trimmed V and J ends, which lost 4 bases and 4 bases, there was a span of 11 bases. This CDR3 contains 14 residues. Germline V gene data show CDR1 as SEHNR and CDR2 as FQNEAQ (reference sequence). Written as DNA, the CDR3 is TGTGCCAGCAGCTCCCGGACACTGTACAATGAGCAGTTCTTC. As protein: CASSSRTLYNEQFF.

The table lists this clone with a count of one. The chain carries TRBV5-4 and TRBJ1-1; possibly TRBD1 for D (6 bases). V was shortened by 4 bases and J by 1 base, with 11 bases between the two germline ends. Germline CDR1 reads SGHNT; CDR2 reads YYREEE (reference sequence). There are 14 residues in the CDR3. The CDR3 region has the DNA TGTGCCAGCAGCCCAGGGGCCTGGAACACTGAAGCTTTCTTT. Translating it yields CASSPGAWNTEAFF.

The CDR3 nucleotides read TGTGCCAGCAGCCAATATAGCGGGACTTTCACAGATACGCAGTATTTT. Translation: CASSQYSGTFTDTQYF. This sequence joins TRBV14 and TRBJ2-3; 8 nucleotides agree with TRBD2. V was clipped by 2 bases and J by 2 bases; unmatched bases: 6. The germline V gene has CDR1 SGHDN and CDR2 FVKESK. The CDR3 length is 16 residues.

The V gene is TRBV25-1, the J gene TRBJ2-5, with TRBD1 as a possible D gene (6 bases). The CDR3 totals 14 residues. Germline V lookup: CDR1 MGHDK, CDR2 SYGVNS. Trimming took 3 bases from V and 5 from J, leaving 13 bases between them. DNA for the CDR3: TGTGCCAGCAGTGAGCGACAGGTTCGGGAGACCCAGTACTTC. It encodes CASSERQVRETQYF. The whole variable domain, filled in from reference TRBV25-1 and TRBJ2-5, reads EADIYQTPRYLVIGTGKKITLECSQTMGHDKMYWYQQDPGMELHLIHYSYGVNSTEKGDLSSESTVSRIRTEHFPLTLESARPSHTSQYLCASSERQVRETQYFGPGTRLLVL.

CDR3: CAWSAGGIQETQYF. The CDR3 DNA reads as TGTGCCTGGAGTGCGGGCGGGATTCAAGAGACCCAGTACTTC. The chain uses TRBV30 and TRBJ2-5, with D possibly matching TRBD2 (6 bases). From germline, CDR1 is GTSNPN and CDR2 SVGIG (reference sequence). The CDR3 sequence is 14 residues long. V was pared by 1 base and J by 2 bases, with 11 bases between. The complete variable domain, with remaining parts taken from reference TRBV30 and TRBJ2-5, reads SQTIHQWPATLVQPVGSPLSLECTVEGTSNPNLYWYRQAAGRGLQLLFYSVGIGQISSEVPQNLSASRPQDRQFILSSKKLLLSDSGFYLCAWSAGGIQETQYFGPGTRLLVL.

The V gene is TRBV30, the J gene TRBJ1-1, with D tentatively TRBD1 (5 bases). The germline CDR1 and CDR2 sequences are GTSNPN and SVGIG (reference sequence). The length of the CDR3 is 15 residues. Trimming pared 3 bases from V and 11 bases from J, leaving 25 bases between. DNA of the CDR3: TGTGCCTGGAGCTTTACTGCACAGTACCACCGGGGGGCTTTCTTT. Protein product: CAWSFTAQYHRGAFF.

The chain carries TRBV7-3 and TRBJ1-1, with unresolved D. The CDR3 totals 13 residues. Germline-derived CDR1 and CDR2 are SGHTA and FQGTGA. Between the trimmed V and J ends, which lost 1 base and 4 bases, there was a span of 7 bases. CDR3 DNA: TGTGCCAGCAGCTTAAGTGGCCTCACTGAAGCTTTCTTT. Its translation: CASSLSGLTEAFF.

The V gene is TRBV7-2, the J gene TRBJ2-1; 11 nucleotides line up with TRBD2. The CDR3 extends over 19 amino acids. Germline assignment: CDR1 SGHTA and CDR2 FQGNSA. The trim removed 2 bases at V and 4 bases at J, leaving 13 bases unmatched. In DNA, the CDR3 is TGTGCCAGCAGCTTACGTCCCCCAGCTAGCGGGAGGCTGTACAATGAGCAGTTCTTC. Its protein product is CASSLRPPASGRLYNEQFF.

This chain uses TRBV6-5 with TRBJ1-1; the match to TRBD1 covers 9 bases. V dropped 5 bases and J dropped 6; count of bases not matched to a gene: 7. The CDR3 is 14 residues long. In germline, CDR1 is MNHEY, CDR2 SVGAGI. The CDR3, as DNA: TGTGCCAGCAGTCTACAGGGGGCGGTCGCTGAAGCTTTCTTT. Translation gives CASSLQGAVAEAFF.

DNA for the CDR3: TGCGCCAGCAGCCAAGATTTTCTAGCGGCACCAATAACCTACGAGCAGTACTTC. It yields the protein CASSQDFLAAPITYEQYF. The chain has TRBV4-1 and TRBJ2-7; 7 positions agree with TRBD2. The germline gives CDR1 MGHRA, CDR2 YSYEKL. J gave up 2 bases and V 0 bases, and 13 bases lay outside the gene matches. CDR3 length equals 18 residues.

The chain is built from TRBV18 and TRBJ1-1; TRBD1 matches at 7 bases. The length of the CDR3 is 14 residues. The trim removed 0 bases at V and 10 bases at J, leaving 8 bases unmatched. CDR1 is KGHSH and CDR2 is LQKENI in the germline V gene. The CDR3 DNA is TGTGCCAGCTCACCACCGAATCCAGGACAGGTAGCTTTCTTT. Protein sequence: CASSPPNPGQVAFF.

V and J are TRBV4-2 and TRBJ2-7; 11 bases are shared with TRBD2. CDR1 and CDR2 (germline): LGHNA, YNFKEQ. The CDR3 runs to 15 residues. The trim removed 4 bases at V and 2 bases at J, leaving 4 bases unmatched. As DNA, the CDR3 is TGTGCCAGCAGCCCGACTAGCGGGGTGGCCTACGAGCAGTACTTC. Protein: CASSPTSGVAYEQYF.

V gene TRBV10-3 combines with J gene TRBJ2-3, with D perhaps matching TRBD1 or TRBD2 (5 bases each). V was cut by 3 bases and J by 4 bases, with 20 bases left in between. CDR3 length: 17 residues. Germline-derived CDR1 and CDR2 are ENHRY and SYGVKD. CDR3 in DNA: TGTGCCATCAGTGACAAGGGGCGACGGGGAAATGCAGATACGCAGTATTTT. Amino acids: CAISDKGRRGNADTQYF.

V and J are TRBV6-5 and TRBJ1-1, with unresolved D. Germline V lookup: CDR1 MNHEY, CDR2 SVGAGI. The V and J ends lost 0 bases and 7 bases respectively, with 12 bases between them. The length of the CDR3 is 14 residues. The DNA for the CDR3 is TGTGCCAGCAGTTACTCGAGATCGGGTTATGAAGCTTTCTTT. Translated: CASSYSRSGYEAFF.

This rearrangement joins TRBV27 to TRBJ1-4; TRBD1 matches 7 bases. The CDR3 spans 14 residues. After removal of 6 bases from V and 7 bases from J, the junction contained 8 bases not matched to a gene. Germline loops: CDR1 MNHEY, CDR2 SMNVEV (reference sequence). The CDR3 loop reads CASSRQGMGEKLFF. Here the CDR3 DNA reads TGTGCCAGCAGCCGACAGGGAATGGGTGAAAAACTGTTTTTT.

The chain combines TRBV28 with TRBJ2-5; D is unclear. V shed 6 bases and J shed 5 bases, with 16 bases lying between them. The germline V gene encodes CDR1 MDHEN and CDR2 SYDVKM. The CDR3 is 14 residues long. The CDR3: CASSYPGLEETQYF. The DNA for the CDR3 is TGTGCCAGCAGCTACCCCGGGTTGGAGGAGACCCAGTACTTC.

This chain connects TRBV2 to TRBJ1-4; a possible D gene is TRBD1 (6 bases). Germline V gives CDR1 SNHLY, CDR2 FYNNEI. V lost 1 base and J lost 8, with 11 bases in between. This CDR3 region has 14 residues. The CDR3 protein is CASSEGTGKEKLFF. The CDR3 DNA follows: TGTGCCAGCAGTGAAGGTACAGGGAAAGAAAAACTGTTTTTT.